This T cell receptor beta chain was observed in a study of control samples from healthy donors and cancer patients. This clone has a handful of counts. Profiled with immunoSEQ multiplex PCR; TCRdb holds only in-frame clones, not every one. The table includes 85,000 to 90,000 clones, roughly 91% detected once. The sequence was collected from a woman in her forties or fifties with colorectal cancer. Sequencing was performed on PBMCs.

The CDR3: CASGPGTGIDTQYF. The CDR3 nucleotides read TGTGCTAGTGGACCAGGGACAGGGATCGATACGCAGTATTTT. This chain joins TRBV12-5 and TRBJ2-3, with 9 bases that match TRBD1. With 6 bases clipped from V and 6 bases from J, the junction kept 7 bases outside the gene matches. CDR3 length equals 14 residues. CDR1 and CDR2 (germline): LGHNT, FRNRAP. Based on the CDR3 plus reference TRBV12-5 and TRBJ2-3, the full variable domain is DARVTQTPRHKVTEMGQEVTMRCQPILGHNTVFWYRQTMMQGLELLAYFRNRAPLDDSGMPKDRFSAEMPDATLATLKIQPSEPRDSAVYFCASGPGTGIDTQYFGPGTRLTVL.